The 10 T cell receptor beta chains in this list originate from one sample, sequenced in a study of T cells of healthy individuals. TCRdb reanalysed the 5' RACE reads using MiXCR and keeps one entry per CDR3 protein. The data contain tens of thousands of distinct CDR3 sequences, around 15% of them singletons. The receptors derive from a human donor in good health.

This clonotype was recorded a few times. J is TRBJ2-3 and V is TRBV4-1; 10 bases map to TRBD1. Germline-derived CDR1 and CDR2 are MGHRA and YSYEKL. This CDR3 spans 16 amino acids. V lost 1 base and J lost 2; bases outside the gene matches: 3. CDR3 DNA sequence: TGCGCCAGCAGCCAAGCGGGACAGGGGATCACAGATACGCAGTATTTT. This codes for CASSQAGQGITDTQYF.

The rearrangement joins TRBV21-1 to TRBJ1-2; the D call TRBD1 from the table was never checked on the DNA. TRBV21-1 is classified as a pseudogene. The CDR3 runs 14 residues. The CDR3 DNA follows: TGTGCCAGCAGCAAAAGGCAGGGGCCAAATGGCTACACCTTC. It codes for CASSKRQGPNGYTF.

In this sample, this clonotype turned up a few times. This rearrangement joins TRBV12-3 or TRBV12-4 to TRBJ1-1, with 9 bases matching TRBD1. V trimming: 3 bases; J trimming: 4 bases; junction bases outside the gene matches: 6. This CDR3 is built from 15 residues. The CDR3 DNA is TGTGCCAGCAGTTTGAGGACAGGGGTAGGCACTGAAGCTTTCTTT. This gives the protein CASSLRTGVGTEAFF.

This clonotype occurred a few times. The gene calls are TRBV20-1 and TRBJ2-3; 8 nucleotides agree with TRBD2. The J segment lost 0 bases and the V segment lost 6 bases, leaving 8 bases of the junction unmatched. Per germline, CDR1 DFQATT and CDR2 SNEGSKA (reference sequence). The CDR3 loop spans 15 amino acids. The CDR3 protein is CSALRASGSTDTQYF. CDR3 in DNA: TGCAGTGCCCTCCGTGCTAGCGGGAGCACAGATACGCAGTATTTT.

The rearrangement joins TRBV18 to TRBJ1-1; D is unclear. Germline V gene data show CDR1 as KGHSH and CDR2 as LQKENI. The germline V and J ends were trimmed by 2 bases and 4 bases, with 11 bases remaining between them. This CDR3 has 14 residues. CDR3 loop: CASSPKFGSTEAFF. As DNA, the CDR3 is TGTGCCAGCTCACCAAAGTTTGGAAGCACTGAAGCTTTCTTT.

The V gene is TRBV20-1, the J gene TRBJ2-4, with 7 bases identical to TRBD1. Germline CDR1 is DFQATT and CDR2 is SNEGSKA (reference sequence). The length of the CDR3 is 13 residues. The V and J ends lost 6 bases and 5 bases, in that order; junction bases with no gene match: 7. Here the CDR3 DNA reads TGCAGTGCGAGCCGGGACAGCCAAAACATTCAGTACTTC. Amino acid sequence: CSASRDSQNIQYF.

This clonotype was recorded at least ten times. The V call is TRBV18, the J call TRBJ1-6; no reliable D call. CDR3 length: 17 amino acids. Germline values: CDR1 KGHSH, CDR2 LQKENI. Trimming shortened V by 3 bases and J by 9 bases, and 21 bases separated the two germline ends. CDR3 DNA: TGTGCCAGCTCACCTCTACAGCCGATCAAGGCAGCTTCACCCCTCCACTTT. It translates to CASSPLQPIKAASPLHF.

The CDR3 protein is CAIRAGTGEKISGNTIYF. CDR3 bases: TGTGCCATCAGGGCCGGGACAGGGGAGAAGATCTCTGGAAACACCATATATTTT. This chain uses TRBV10-3 with TRBJ1-3; 10 bases line up with TRBD1. Germline V CDR1 and CDR2: ENHRY, SYGVKD. The CDR3 covers 18 residues. The trim removed 6 bases at V and 0 bases at J, leaving 11 bases unmatched.

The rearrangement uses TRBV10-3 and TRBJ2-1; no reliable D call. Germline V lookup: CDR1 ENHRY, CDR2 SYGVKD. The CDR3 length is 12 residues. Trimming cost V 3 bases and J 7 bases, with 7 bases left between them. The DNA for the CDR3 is TGTGCCATCAGTGATAAGGGAAATGAGCAGTTCTTC. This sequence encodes CAISDKGNEQFF.

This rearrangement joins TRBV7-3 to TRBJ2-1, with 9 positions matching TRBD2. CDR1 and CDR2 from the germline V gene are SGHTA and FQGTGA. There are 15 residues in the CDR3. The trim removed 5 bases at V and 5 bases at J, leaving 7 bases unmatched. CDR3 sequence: CASSRELAGNNEQFF. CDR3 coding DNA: TGTGCCAGCAGCCGCGAACTAGCGGGTAACAATGAGCAGTTCTTC.